This passage covers 15 T cell receptor beta chains from one sample sequenced in a study of shared clonotypes between healthy human individuals. The naive CD8 population came from CD45RO-negative cells selected for CCR7, without terminally differentiated effector memory CD45RA+ cells. Some clones are missing from TCRdb's copy, which holds only in-frame ones; the method was immunoSEQ multiplex PCR. Here the sample spans 550,000 to 750,000 clones, roughly 94% being singletons. What was sequenced was naive CD8+ T cells sorted from blood. All receptors come from a man aged 25 to 40 in good health.

The gene calls are TRBV29-1 and TRBJ2-3; 8 nucleotides align to TRBD1. CDR1 SQVTM and CDR2 ANQGSEA come from the germline V gene. Unmatched junction bases numbered 5, after V lost 3 bases and J lost 0 bases. CDR3 length: 15 amino acids. The CDR3 DNA reads as TGCAGCGTTGACGGACAGGGCGAGAGCACAGATACGCAGTATTTT. Translation: CSVDGQGESTDTQYF.

V gene TRBV5-1 combines with J gene TRBJ1-1; TRBD1 agrees at 10 bases. The CDR3 length is 20 residues. Looked up from germline, CDR1 is SGHRS and CDR2 is YFSETQ. V lost 4 bases, J lost 4 bases, and 22 bases stayed unmatched. The DNA of the CDR3 is TGCGCCAGCAGCCCAGGTTGGGGAGGGACAGGGGACAGATGGAGCACTGAAGCTTTCTTT. This codes for CASSPGWGGTGDRWSTEAFF.

The rearrangement uses TRBV27 and TRBJ2-7; 11 bases are shared with TRBD2. V shed 0 bases, J shed 7 bases, and the junction held 17 bases outside the gene matches. Germline V lookup: CDR1 MNHEY, CDR2 SMNVEV (reference sequence). The CDR3 has 19 amino acids. CDR3 sequence (DNA): TGTGCCAGCAGTTTATCCCGGACTAGCGGGCGGGGCCTTTGGGGGGAGCAGTACTTC. Translating gives CASSLSRTSGRGLWGEQYF.

The chain recombines TRBV5-4 with TRBJ2-5, with D possibly matching TRBD2 (5 bases). Trimming left V 1 base short and J 2 bases short, with 12 bases between. The CDR3 contains 15 residues. Per germline, CDR1 SGHNT and CDR2 YYREEE (reference sequence). The CDR3: CASSLFLAVQETQYF. CDR3 nucleotide sequence: TGTGCCAGCAGCTTGTTCCTAGCCGTACAAGAGACCCAGTACTTC.

The genes are TRBV15 and TRBJ2-3; a possible D gene is TRBD2 (6 bases). Germline V gene sequence: CDR1 LNHNV, CDR2 YYDKDF (reference sequence). The V gene lost 9 bases and the J gene lost 2 bases, with 12 bases spanning the gap. The CDR3 sequence is 13 residues long. In DNA, the CDR3 is TGTGCCACTAGTGGACTATTCACAGATACGCAGTATTTT. Amino acid sequence: CATSGLFTDTQYF.

The chain combines TRBV27 with TRBJ2-1; 13 nucleotides agree with TRBD2. CDR1 and CDR2 (germline): MNHEY, SMNVEV (reference sequence). The junction had 2 bases not matched to a gene; V was cut back by 0 bases and J by 6 bases. The CDR3 totals 16 residues. The CDR3 coding sequence is TGTGCCAGCAGTTTATCTGGGACTAGCGGGACCAATGAGCAGTTCTTC. Its translation is CASSLSGTSGTNEQFF.

The chain has TRBV7-8 and TRBJ1-1; D is undetermined. Trimming took off 1 base at V and 6 bases at J, with 3 bases between the two ends. This CDR3 region has 11 residues. Germline V gene sequence: CDR1 SGHVS, CDR2 FQNEAQ. The DNA for the CDR3 is TGTGCCAGCAGCTTAGGTTCTGAAGCTTTCTTT. Its translation is CASSLGSEAFF. The full variable domain, completed using reference TRBV7-8 and TRBJ1-1, is GAGVSQSPRYKVAKRGQDVALRCDPISGHVSLFWYQQALGQGPEFLTYFQNEAQLDKSGLPSDRFFAERPEGSVSTLKIQRTQQEDSAVYLCASSLGSEAFFGQGTRLTVV.

The rearrangement joins TRBV28 to TRBJ2-2; D is possibly TRBD1 (5 bases). Germline lookup yields CDR1 MDHEN and CDR2 SYDVKM. V was clipped by 5 bases and J by 1 base, with 8 bases between them. This CDR3 is built from 14 residues. The CDR3: CASSVTVNTGELFF. CDR3 nucleotides: TGTGCCAGCAGTGTGACAGTGAACACCGGGGAGCTGTTTTTT.

The chain employs TRBV6-1 and TRBJ1-4, with TRBD1 matching 7 bases. Germline lookup yields CDR1 MNHNS and CDR2 SASEGT. J lost 11 bases, V lost 5 bases, and 11 bases had no gene match. The CDR3 has 14 amino acids. The CDR3 bases are TGTGCCAGCAGTCGGGACAGCGAGTTGACGAAACTGTTTTTT. Protein product: CASSRDSELTKLFF.

Concerning this clone: The sample holds other DNA sequences that translate to the same CDR3. The chain carries TRBV7-2 and TRBJ2-7, with D uncertain. Deletions cut 4 bases from V and 0 bases from J, with 4 bases between. Germline lookup yields CDR1 SGHTA and CDR2 FQGNSA. The CDR3 has 12 residues. CDR3 sequence reads: CASSSLSYEQYF. CDR3 in DNA: TGTGCCAGCAGCTCCCTCTCCTACGAGCAGTACTTC.

CDR3: CASSFSVGAGAVDSYEQYF. Written as DNA, the CDR3 is TGTGCCAGCAGTTTTAGTGTAGGGGCGGGAGCCGTAGACTCCTACGAGCAGTACTTC. The V call is TRBV28, the J call TRBJ2-7; 7 bases fit TRBD2. Trimming took 3 bases from V and 0 from J; bases not matched to a gene: 17. Germline V lookup: CDR1 MDHEN, CDR2 SYDVKM. This CDR3 has 19 residues. Together with reference TRBV28 and TRBJ2-7, the CDR3 gives the full variable domain: DVKVTQSSRYLVKRTGEKVFLECVQDMDHENMFWYRQDPGLGLRLIYFSYDVKMKEKGDIPEGYSVSREKKERFSLILESASTNQTSMYLCASSFSVGAGAVDSYEQYFGPGTRLTVT.

This chain joins TRBV2 and TRBJ2-3; D uncertain. CDR1 is SNHLY, CDR2 FYNNEI, per germline. The CDR3 runs to 13 residues. V was pared by 2 bases and J by 6 bases, with 9 bases between. CDR3 DNA sequence: TGTGCCAGCAGTGAATGGGTGGGGGATACGCAGTATTTT. Protein sequence: CASSEWVGDTQYF. The full variable domain, its missing parts supplied by reference TRBV2 and TRBJ2-3, is EPEVTQTPSHQVTQMGQEVILRCVPISNHLYFYWYRQILGQKVEFLVSFYNNEISEKSEIFDDQFSVERPDGSNFTLKIRSTKLEDSAMYFCASSEWVGDTQYFGPGTRLTVL.

The V and J genes are TRBV7-9 and TRBJ1-1, with a tentative D call TRBD1 (6 bases). The CDR3 is 14 residues long. Germline CDR1 is SEHNR and CDR2 is FQNEAQ (reference sequence). Deletions cut 6 bases from V and 2 bases from J, with 13 bases between. The DNA for the CDR3 is TGTGCCAGCAGACCTGGACAGAGCAACACTGAAGCTTTCTTT. The encoded protein is CASRPGQSNTEAFF.

About this clone: One junction end disagrees with the germline gene, perhaps due to a read error. V gene TRBV6-1 combines with J gene TRBJ2-7; weak D call: TRBD2 (5 bases). CDR1 and CDR2 from the germline V gene are MNHNS and SASEGT. The CDR3 is made up of 15 amino acids. Here the CDR3 reads CASREGRALSYEQYF. CDR3 coding DNA: TGTGCCAGCAGAGAAGGGCGGGCCCTTTCCTACGAGCAGTACTTC.

Points on this clone: This specimen includes other DNA sequences encoding the same CDR3. The J gene is TRBJ2-6, the V gene TRBV28; D is undetermined. The germline gives CDR1 MDHEN, CDR2 SYDVKM. Trimming cost V 5 bases and J 3 bases, with 5 bases left between them. This CDR3 contains 13 residues. The CDR3: CASSLGGANVLTF. The CDR3 nucleotides are TGTGCCAGCAGTCTTGGTGGGGCCAACGTCCTGACTTTC.